Listed below are T cell receptor beta chains from one sample, sequenced in a study of human T cells and chemical hapten exposure. One entry per CDR3 protein results from TCRdb running MiXCR on the RACE reads. The sample has roughly 70,000 distinct CDR3 sequences, approximately 9.8% seen once. The sample in question was whole blood, obtained in connection with sensitization to the hapten diphenylcyclopropenone (DPC). The source is a woman in her thirties or forties with alopecia areata. Some clones in this sample may be carry-over from other donors' samples. Both conserved end residues are part of each CDR3. Each record gives: CDR3 length, clone size, J gene, V gene, D gene, CDR3 DNA, CDR3 protein. The D gene is left open where the match is weak. Size is omitted from some rows. Given values are once, few, many or a class for expanded clones.

12	few	TRBJ2-7	TRBV20-1	TRBD2	TGCAGTGCTCCTCCCGGGGGGGCTCCCATGAACTTC	CSAPPGGAPMNF
15	many	TRBJ2-2	TRBV28	TRBD1	TGTGCCAGCAGAGGTCACAGGGGTAACACCGGGGAGCTGTTTTTT	CASRGHRGNTGELFF
16	many	TRBJ2-3	TRBV12-3/TRBV12-4	-	TGTGCCAGCAGTTCAACTCTAGCGAGTAGAGGCGATACGCAGTATTTT	CASSSTLASRGDTQYF
15	many	TRBJ2-1	TRBV30	-	TGTGCCTGGAGTCCTTCTTTTACAGGGTTACGTGAGCAGTTCTTC	CAWSPSFTGLREQFF
14	many	TRBJ2-1	TRBV7-6	-	TGTGCCAGCAGCAGAGGCGGGGCTTACAATGAGCAGTTCTTC	CASSRGGAYNEQFF
14	many	TRBJ2-1	TRBV10-3	TRBD1	TGTGCCATCAGTCTGGGACAGGGCGTTGAGGAGCAGTTCTTC	CAISLGQGVEEQFF
16	many	TRBJ1-6	TRBV2	-	TGTGCCAGCCGTAGTAGAGGCTACTCCTATAATTCACCCCTCCACTTT	CASRSRGYSYNSPLHF
15	few	TRBJ2-5	TRBV28	-	TGTGCCAGCAGTCCGATACCGGGACTGCAAGAGACCCAGTACTTC	CASSPIPGLQETQYF
13	-	TRBJ1-2	TRBV28	-	TGTGCCAGCAGGACTATAACAGGGTACGGCTACACCTTC	CASRTITGYGYTF
15	many	TRBJ2-7	TRBV4-3	-	TGCGCCAGCAGCCAAGATGCCTCTCAAGGGTACGAGCAGTACTTC	CASSQDASQGYEQYF
16	many	TRBJ2-2	TRBV5-1	-	TGCGCCAGCAGCTGGATGGGGGGCCCGCTCACCGGGGAGCTGTTTTTT	CASSWMGGPLTGELFF
17	many	TRBJ2-7	TRBV4-1	TRBD2	TGCGCCAGCAGCCATCGACTAGCGGGGGGCTCAGCCTACGAGCAGTACTTC	CASSHRLAGGSAYEQYF
16	-	TRBJ1-6	TRBV14	-	TGTGCCAGCAGCCAAGATCTGGGGGGGACAAATTCACCCCTCCACTTT	CASSQDLGGTNSPLHF
15	few	TRBJ1-4	TRBV20-1	-	TGCAGTGCTAGAGGACCCACCGCCACTAATGAAAAACTGTTTTTT	CSARGPTATNEKLFF
13	-	TRBJ2-4	TRBV11-2	-	TGTGCCAGCAGCTTGGCCGGAGAAAACATTCAGTACTTC	CASSLAGENIQYF
14	many	TRBJ2-7	TRBV10-3	-	TGTGCCATCAGTCCGCGGGACATGAACTACGAGCAGTACTTC	CAISPRDMNYEQYF
14	many	TRBJ1-1	TRBV20-1	TRBD1	TGCAGTGCTTCTCGACAGGGAACCCACACTGAAGCTTTCTTT	CSASRQGTHTEAFF
15	many	TRBJ1-6	TRBV6-7	-	TGTGCCAGCAGTTTAAAGGGAGATACTAATTCACCCCTCCACTTT	CASSLKGDTNSPLHF
15	many	TRBJ1-4	TRBV5-1	TRBD1	TGCGCCAGCAGAAGGTTAGGGACAGGGAATGAAAAACTGTTTTTT	CASRRLGTGNEKLFF
15	many	TRBJ1-6	TRBV21-1	-	TGTGCCAGCAGCGCCCCGGGACGGTATAATTCACCCCTCCACTTT	CASSAPGRYNSPLHF
14	-	TRBJ2-7	TRBV27	-	TGTGCCAGCAGTCTACAGGGAGGGGCCTACGAGCAGTACTTC	CASSLQGGAYEQYF
14	-	TRBJ1-5	TRBV21-1	-	TGTGCCAGCAGCAAACGCGCCTGCAATCAGCCCCAGCATTTT	CASSKRACNQPQHF
15	-	TRBJ2-7	TRBV12-3/TRBV12-4	-	TGTGCCAGCAGTTTGGCGCCCGGGCGCTCCTACGAGCAGTACTTC	CASSLAPGRSYEQYF
16	many	TRBJ1-5	TRBV3-1	TRBD1	TGTGCCAGCAGCCAAGAAACAGGGGGGAACAATCAGCCCCAGCATTTT	CASSQETGGNNQPQHF
13	-	TRBJ1-5	TRBV6-6	-	TGTGCCACCGCCCGGGGTAAGGAGCAGCCCCAGCATTTT	CATARGKEQPQHF
12	many	TRBJ1-4	TRBV20-1	-	TGCAGTACTAGACCTTTCGGTGAAAAACTGTTTTTT	CSTRPFGEKLFF
13	few	TRBJ2-1	TRBV30	TRBD1	TGTGCCTGGTCACCGGGACAGTACAATGAGCAGTTCTTC	CAWSPGQYNEQFF
14	many	TRBJ2-5	TRBV4-2	-	TGTGCCAGCAGCCAACGCTTGGGGCTGGAGACCCAGTACTTC	CASSQRLGLETQYF
15	many	TRBJ2-7	TRBV3-2	-	TGTGCCAGCAGCCGGTATCTTGCAGGGCCGCCGGAGCAGTACTTC	CASSRYLAGPPEQYF
16	many	TRBJ2-7	TRBV3-1	TRBD1	TGTGCCAGCAGCGAAGGCAGGGTTGGACAGGGCTACGAGCAGTACTTC	CASSEGRVGQGYEQYF
15	many	TRBJ1-1	TRBV7-2	-	TGTGCCAGCAGCTCTTTAGAAGGGGCTACAACTGAAGCTTTCTTT	CASSSLEGATTEAFF
13	many	TRBJ2-3	TRBV2	-	TGTGCCAGCGATGGCCTAGCCACAGATACGCAGTATTTT	CASDGLATDTQYF
11	many	TRBJ1-4	TRBV15	-	TGTGCCACCAGCACTGAGGAAAAACTGTTTTTT	CATSTEEKLFF
13	-	TRBJ1-6	TRBV9	-	TGTGCCAGCAGCTCCTTGAAAAATTCACCCCTCCACTTT	CASSSLKNSPLHF
14	many	TRBJ1-4	TRBV29-1	-	TGCAGCGTTGAAGGCGGAGCAACTAATGAAAAACTGTTTTTT	CSVEGGATNEKLFF
15	many	TRBJ2-2	TRBV4-3	TRBD1	TGCGCCAGCAGCCAAAGACAGGGGGGCACCGGGGAGCTGTTTTTT	CASSQRQGGTGELFF
15	many	TRBJ2-5	TRBV23-1	-	TGCGCCAGCAGTCAACACGGACGGAGGGGAGAGACCCAGTACTTC	CASSQHGRRGETQYF
13	many	TRBJ1-1	TRBV7-9	-	TGTGCCAGCAGCTTCCAGGGTGGCACTGAAGCTTTCTTT	CASSFQGGTEAFF
16	few	TRBJ1-1	TRBV10-3	TRBD1	TGTGCCATCAGTGAGCCGGACAGGGGGAAGAACACTGAAGCTTTCTTT	CAISEPDRGKNTEAFF
13	few	TRBJ1-2	TRBV7-9	TRBD1	TGTGCCACACACAGGGGGCTGAGAGATGGCTACACCTTC	CATHRGLRDGYTF
16	-	TRBJ2-2	TRBV6-2/TRBV6-3	-	TGTGCCAGCAGTTACCCGAGACAGGCGAACACCGGGGAGCTGTTTTTT	CASSYPRQANTGELFF
13	few	TRBJ2-1	TRBV29-1	-	TGCAGCGCCGGGCATTCAGGCTACAATGAGCAGTTCTTC	CSAGHSGYNEQFF
12	few	TRBJ2-5	TRBV7-2	-	TGTGCCAGTCACTCCCTCCAAGAGACCCAGTACTTC	CASHSLQETQYF
15	many	TRBJ2-1	TRBV11-2	TRBD1	TGTGCCAGCAGCTTAGAGACAGGGGTTAGGAATGAGCAGTTCTTC	CASSLETGVRNEQFF
13	-	TRBJ1-6	TRBV18	-	TGTGCCAGCCAGGAGTTGGAGTATTCACCCCTCCACTTT	CASQELEYSPLHF